Each of the 32 T cell receptor beta chains below was sequenced from the same sample in a study of blood T cell repertoires in COVID-19. Only in-frame clones appear in the TCRdb table, and some are missing; sequencing was by immunoSEQ multiplex PCR. The table records under 250,000 clones, 85% of them present only once. Input material: peripheral blood. Source of these receptors: a woman aged 65 to 85 with COVID-19, enrolled during active disease.

This clone has a single count. V and J are TRBV12-1 and TRBJ2-7; the tabulated D call, TRBD2, remains unverified against the DNA. TRBV12-1 is a listed pseudogene. The CDR3 contains 18 residues. This CDR3 is CASSFVRLAREVSYEQYF. CDR3 DNA sequence: TGTGCCAGCAGCTTTGTCAGGTTGGCGCGGGAGGTCTCCTACGAGCAGTACTTC.

J is TRBJ1-2 and V is TRBV6-5, with TRBD1 matching over 10 bases. CDR3 length: 14 residues. Looked up from germline, CDR1 is MNHEY and CDR2 is SVGAGI. V was clipped by 5 bases and J by 8 bases; unmatched bases: 8. Written as DNA, the CDR3 is TGTGCCAGCAGTCTTGACAGGGGGCCTCGAGGCTACACCTTC. Its protein is CASSLDRGPRGYTF.

This chain joins TRBV7-2 and TRBJ2-7; maybe TRBD2 (6 bases). Trimming took 5 bases from V and 4 from J, leaving 15 bases between them. This CDR3 is built from 14 residues. Germline-derived CDR1 and CDR2 are SGHTA and FQGNSA. The CDR3 sequence: CASSPGLGVYEQYF. The CDR3 bases are TGTGCCAGCAGCCCGGGACTGGGGGTATACGAGCAGTACTTC.

With regard to this clone: Other DNA sequences in the same sample also yield this CDR3. The J gene is TRBJ2-3, the V gene TRBV7-2; 8 bases are a match to TRBD2. The V gene end was trimmed by 1 base and the J gene end by 3 bases; junction bases not matched to a gene: 3. The CDR3 totals 15 residues. Germline values: CDR1 SGHTA, CDR2 FQGNSA. CDR3 bases: TGTGCCAGCAGCTTAGTCGGGGGGGGAACAGATACGCAGTATTTT. It yields the protein CASSLVGGGTDTQYF.

The count of this clone is one. This chain joins TRBV9 and TRBJ1-3, with D possibly being TRBD1 (6 bases). The length of the CDR3 is 15 residues. Trimming took 2 bases from V and 4 from J, leaving 13 bases between them. The germline V gene encodes CDR1 SGDLS and CDR2 YYNGEE. In nucleotides, the CDR3 is TGTGCCAGCAGCGTCGACAGGTTATCGGGAAACACCATATATTTT. It specifies CASSVDRLSGNTIYF.

V and J are TRBV7-2 and TRBJ1-5; D remains unclear. Germline-derived CDR1 and CDR2 are SGHTA and FQGNSA. CDR3 size: 13 residues. V was trimmed by 4 bases and J by 7 bases, leaving 11 bases between them. The CDR3 reads CASSWAERQPQHF. CDR3 nucleotide sequence: TGTGCCAGCAGCTGGGCCGAGCGGCAGCCCCAGCATTTT.

The chain combines TRBV6-5 with TRBJ1-1; possibly TRBD1 for D (6 bases). V shed 5 bases and J shed 1 base, with 14 bases lying between them. CDR1 MNHEY and CDR2 SVGAGI come from the germline V gene. The CDR3 consists of 15 residues. The CDR3 loop reads CASSRAGATNTEAFF. The CDR3 nucleotides read TGTGCCAGCAGTCGCGCAGGGGCCACGAACACTGAAGCTTTCTTT.

The chain recombines TRBV5-8 with TRBJ1-1, with a weak D call TRBD1 (5 bases). V lost 5 bases and J lost 1, with 12 bases in between. CDR3 size: 14 residues. Germline V CDR1 and CDR2: SGHTS, YDEGEE. Here the CDR3 reads CASSKVRGNTEAFF. The CDR3 coding sequence is TGTGCCAGCAGTAAAGTTAGGGGGAACACTGAAGCTTTCTTT.

The chain joins TRBV10-3 to TRBJ2-7, with 8 bases that match TRBD2. CDR3 length: 13 residues. V gave up 6 bases and J gave up 3 bases; unmatched junction bases: 4. Germline lookup yields CDR1 ENHRY and CDR2 SYGVKD. CDR3 DNA sequence: TGTGCCATCAGAAGTAGCGGGGTCTACGAGCAGTACTTC. Protein product: CAIRSSGVYEQYF.

V gene TRBV30 combines with J gene TRBJ2-1; a weak D match, TRBD2 (6 bases). The CDR3 runs to 15 residues. Per germline, CDR1 GTSNPN and CDR2 SVGIG (reference sequence). V was pared by 3 bases and J by 4 bases, with 16 bases between. CDR3 amino acids: CAWRRVPGGYNEQFF. DNA of the CDR3: TGTGCCTGGAGGAGAGTACCCGGGGGATACAATGAGCAGTTCTTC.

This chain joins TRBV6-2 or TRBV6-3 and TRBJ1-1; D may be TRBD1 (6 bases). The V end lost 2 bases, the J end lost 4 bases, and 11 bases lay between the germline ends. Per germline, CDR1 MNHEY and CDR2 SVGEGT. The CDR3 consists of 14 residues. For the CDR3, the DNA is TGTGCCAGCAGTTACCCTGGCAGGGGCACTGAAGCTTTCTTT. Encoded protein: CASSYPGRGTEAFF.

The chain is built from TRBV5-4 and TRBJ1-3, with TRBD1 identical over 10 bases. The CDR3 loop spans 15 amino acids. Germline V gene data show CDR1 as SGHNT and CDR2 as YYREEE (reference sequence). V gave up 4 bases and J gave up 2 bases; unmatched junction bases: 3. CDR3 bases: TGTGCCAGCAGCCGGGACAGGGGTGCTGGAAACACCATATATTTT. Amino acid sequence: CASSRDRGAGNTIYF.

The table lists this clone with a count of one. This chain joins TRBV6-1 and TRBJ2-7; possibly TRBD2 for D (6 bases). The CDR3 has 16 amino acids. Germline V gene sequence: CDR1 MNHNS, CDR2 SASEGT. Deletions cut 1 base from V and 2 bases from J, with 15 bases between. The CDR3 DNA sequence: TGTGCCAGCAGTGAAGTTGCTTACGGGGGAACCTACGAGCAGTACTTC. Translating it yields CASSEVAYGGTYEQYF.

V gene TRBV4-2 combines with J gene TRBJ2-1, with 8 bases lining up with TRBD2. This CDR3 is built from 16 residues. The trim removed 4 bases at V and 8 bases at J, leaving 13 bases unmatched. The V gene's germline CDR1 is LGHNA and CDR2 YNFKEQ. DNA of the CDR3: TGTGCCAGCAGCCCAGACGGGAGGGCCTCACACGATGAGCAGTTCTTC. Translation gives CASSPDGRASHDEQFF.

V is TRBV9 and J is TRBJ1-4; TRBD1 might be the D (5 bases). The CDR3 consists of 19 residues. CDR1 SGDLS and CDR2 YYNGEE come from the germline V gene. Trimming took 4 bases from V and 3 from J, leaving 25 bases between them. DNA of the CDR3: TGTGCCAGCAGCCTCACCCCCTGGGGAGGGGCTCAGGCTAATGAAAAACTGTTTTTT. As protein: CASSLTPWGGAQANEKLFF.

This clone was seen just once. The V and J genes are TRBV9 and TRBJ2-2; the match to TRBD1 covers 9 bases. This CDR3 spans 18 amino acids. Losses at the gene ends were 3 bases for V and 7 bases for J; bases not matched to a gene: 16. Germline loops: CDR1 SGDLS, CDR2 YYNGEE. CDR3 protein: CASSAIGQGPISVGELFF. The CDR3 bases are TGTGCCAGCAGCGCTATCGGACAGGGGCCAATAAGTGTCGGGGAGCTGTTTTTT.

The rearrangement uses TRBV7-9 and TRBJ2-5; D possibly corresponds to TRBD2 (6 bases). The CDR3 length is 14 residues. CDR1 SEHNR and CDR2 FQNEAQ come from the germline V gene (reference sequence). V was clipped by 5 bases and J by 5 bases, with 15 bases between them. CDR3 in DNA: TGTGCCAGCAGCATGCTAGTGGCGGGGGAGACCCAGTACTTC. Protein product: CASSMLVAGETQYF. The whole variable domain, filled in from reference TRBV7-9 and TRBJ2-5, reads DTGVSQNPRHKITKRGQNVTFRCDPISEHNRLYWYRQTLGQGPEFLTYFQNEAQLEKSRLLSDRFSAERPKGSFSTLEIQRTEQGDSAMYLCASSMLVAGETQYFGPGTRLLVL.

The chain uses TRBV6-6 and TRBJ1-2, with a tentative D call TRBD1 (5 bases). Germline V gene lookup returns CDR1 MNHNY and CDR2 SVGAGI (reference sequence). The V end was cut by 0 bases, the J end by 8 bases, with 13 bases between. CDR3 size: 14 residues. As DNA, the CDR3 is TGTGCCAGCAGTTACTCGAAAGGGGCAGGGGGCTACACCTTC. Protein product: CASSYSKGAGGYTF.

This chain joins TRBV9 and TRBJ2-3, with 9 bases fitting TRBD2. This CDR3 is 13 amino acids long. Trimming cost V 7 bases and J 3 bases; bases outside gene matches: 3. Germline-derived CDR1 and CDR2 are SGDLS and YYNGEE. In DNA form, the CDR3 reads TGTGCCAGCGGACTAGCGCTTACAGATACGCAGTATTTT. It encodes CASGLALTDTQYF.

The genes are TRBV6-2 or TRBV6-3 and TRBJ2-7; 10 nucleotides align to TRBD2. With V trimmed by 2 bases and J by 5 bases, 15 bases remained unmatched. The CDR3 sequence is 18 residues long. Germline V gene data show CDR1 as MNHEY and CDR2 as SVGEGT. The CDR3 DNA reads TGTGCCAGCAGTTACGCCTTGGGGCTAGCGGGAGAAATGAACGAGCAGTACTTC. Its translation is CASSYALGLAGEMNEQYF.

This clone occurred once. The rearrangement uses TRBV7-2 and TRBJ1-1, with 10 bases matching TRBD1. This CDR3 has 19 residues. The germline gives CDR1 SGHTA, CDR2 FQGNSA. V trimming: 5 bases; J trimming: 0 bases; junction bases outside the gene matches: 15. CDR3 residues: CASSSPGTGDLILNTEAFF. For the CDR3, the DNA is TGTGCCAGCAGCAGCCCCGGGACAGGGGATTTAATTCTGAACACTGAAGCTTTCTTT.

The chain has TRBV5-1 and TRBJ2-3; 13 bases match TRBD2. Germline CDR1 reads SGHRS; CDR2 reads YFSETQ. The length of the CDR3 is 16 residues. V shed 4 bases, J shed 5 bases, and the junction held 7 bases outside the gene matches. The CDR3, as DNA: TGCGCCAGCAGCCCCGGACTAGCGGGAGTAGGAGATACGCAGTATTTT. It codes for CASSPGLAGVGDTQYF.

The rearrangement links TRBV29-1 to TRBJ1-2; 7 bases align to TRBD1. Germline-derived CDR1 and CDR2 are SQVTM and ANQGSEA. With 4 bases clipped from V and 4 bases from J, the junction kept 9 bases outside the gene matches. The CDR3 is 14 residues long. CDR3 DNA: TGCAGCGTTGCTGAGGGGGCGGGTGGCTATGGCTACACCTTC. It specifies CSVAEGAGGYGYTF.

V gene TRBV10-3 combines with J gene TRBJ2-7; 10 positions agree with TRBD2. Trimming removed 2 bases from V and 3 bases from J; junction bases left unmatched: 19. The CDR3 totals 20 residues. CDR1 is ENHRY, CDR2 SYGVKD, per germline. The CDR3 DNA follows: TGTGCCATCAGTGAGCCGGATAGCGGGGGGTCTCCCCGGGGGCTCTACGAGCAGTACTTC. Its protein product is CAISEPDSGGSPRGLYEQYF.

This clone was seen only once. This chain uses TRBV30 with TRBJ1-2; 7 positions match TRBD1. CDR3 size: 12 residues. With 1 base clipped from V and 5 bases from J, the junction kept 1 base outside the gene matches. The germline CDR1 and CDR2 sequences are GTSNPN and SVGIG (reference sequence). The CDR3 reads CAWSAGGYGYTF. The CDR3 DNA reads TGTGCCTGGAGTGCAGGGGGATATGGCTACACCTTC.

The chain couples TRBV12-5 to TRBJ1-5; possibly TRBD1 for D (6 bases). The CDR3 has 14 residues. Trimming took 5 bases from V and 1 from J, leaving 9 bases between them. CDR1 LGHNT and CDR2 FRNRAP come from the germline V gene. The CDR3 nucleotides read TGTGCTAGTGGTCTCGGACAGAGCAATCAGCCCCAGCATTTT. Protein sequence: CASGLGQSNQPQHF.

The V call is TRBV27, the J call TRBJ1-1; TRBD1 aligns across 11 bases. The V gene's germline CDR1 is MNHEY and CDR2 SMNVEV (reference sequence). The CDR3 is 21 residues long. J was trimmed by 4 bases and V by 0 bases; bases with no gene match: 19. The CDR3 spells CASSLSWGQGTGGDYFTEAFF. The CDR3 DNA follows: TGTGCCAGCAGTTTATCTTGGGGTCAGGGGACAGGGGGAGATTATTTCACTGAAGCTTTCTTT.

The chain employs TRBV14 and TRBJ1-1; TRBD1 agrees at 11 bases. With 6 bases clipped from V and 1 base from J, the junction kept 13 bases outside the gene matches. The germline gives CDR1 SGHDN, CDR2 FVKESK. The CDR3 runs to 18 residues. The CDR3 spells CASSLPGTGGDQNTEAFF. CDR3 bases: TGTGCCAGCAGTCTTCCCGGGACAGGGGGAGACCAGAACACTGAAGCTTTCTTT.

This chain links TRBV5-8 with TRBJ2-1; 13 bases align to TRBD2. CDR1 SGHTS and CDR2 YDEGEE come from the germline V gene. The CDR3 sequence is 15 residues long. The ends lost 2 bases at V and 8 bases at J; junction bases unmatched: 4. CDR3 region: CASSFGLAGVDEQFF. Here the CDR3 DNA reads TGTGCCAGCAGCTTTGGACTAGCGGGAGTGGATGAGCAGTTCTTC.

This chain joins TRBV4-2 and TRBJ1-2; the match to TRBD1 covers 7 bases. The CDR3 runs to 12 residues. The germline gives CDR1 LGHNA, CDR2 YNFKEQ. V shed 3 bases and J 14 bases; nucleotides not matched to a gene: 9. The CDR3 sequence is CASSQNRGVRTF. CDR3 sequence (DNA): TGTGCCAGCAGCCAGAACAGGGGCGTGCGGACCTTC.

CDR3 amino acids: CASSPRDTYGYTF. The CDR3 region has the DNA TGTGCCAGCAGCCCTCGAGACACCTATGGCTACACCTTC. The chain employs TRBV7-9 and TRBJ1-2; D unclear. Trimming removed 5 bases from V and 4 bases from J, with 11 bases in between. The CDR3 covers 13 residues. Germline-derived CDR1 and CDR2 are SEHNR and FQNEAQ (reference sequence).

V usage is TRBV3-1 (or the pseudogene TRBV3-2) and J usage is TRBJ1-5, with TRBD1 as a possible D gene (5 bases). CDR1 and CDR2 from the germline V gene are LGHDT and YNNKEL (reference sequence). Trimming pared 1 base from V and 9 bases from J, leaving 16 bases between. This CDR3 spans 15 amino acids. Written as DNA, the CDR3 is TGTGCCAGCAGCCAAGGAACCCAGGGAGGAGGGCCCCAGCATTTT. It specifies CASSQGTQGGGPQHF.